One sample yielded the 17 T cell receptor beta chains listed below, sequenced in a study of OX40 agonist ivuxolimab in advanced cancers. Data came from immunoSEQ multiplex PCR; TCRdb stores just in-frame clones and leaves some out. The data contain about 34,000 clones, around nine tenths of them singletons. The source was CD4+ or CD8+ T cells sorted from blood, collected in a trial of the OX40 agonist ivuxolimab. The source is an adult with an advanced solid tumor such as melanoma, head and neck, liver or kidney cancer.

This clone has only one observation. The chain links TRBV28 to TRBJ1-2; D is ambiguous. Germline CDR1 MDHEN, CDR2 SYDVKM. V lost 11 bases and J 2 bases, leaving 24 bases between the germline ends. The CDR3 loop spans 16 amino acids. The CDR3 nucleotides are TGTGCCGGCGGCGGGAGGGCGGCGAACACGAACTATGGCTACACCTTC. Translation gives CAGGGRAANTNYGYTF.

CDR3 DNA: TGCGCCAGCAGCCCTGCTTACCGGGAGCTGTTTTTT. Protein: CASSPAYRELFF. The chain employs TRBV4-1 and TRBJ2-2, with D unclear. V lost 4 bases and J 9 bases, leaving 9 bases between the germline ends. CDR1 and CDR2 (germline): MGHRA, YSYEKL. The CDR3 is 12 amino acids.

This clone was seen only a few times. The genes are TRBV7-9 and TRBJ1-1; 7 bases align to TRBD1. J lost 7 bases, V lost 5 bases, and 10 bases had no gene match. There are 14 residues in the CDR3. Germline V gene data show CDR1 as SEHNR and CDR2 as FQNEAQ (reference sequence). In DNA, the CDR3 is TGTGCCAGCAGCCCTGGGGACAGAGAAAATGAAGCTTTCTTT. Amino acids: CASSPGDRENEAFF. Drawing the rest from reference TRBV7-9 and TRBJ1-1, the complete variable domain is DTGVSQNPRHKITKRGQNVTFRCDPISEHNRLYWYRQTLGQGPEFLTYFQNEAQLEKSRLLSDRFSAERPKGSFSTLEIQRTEQGDSAMYLCASSPGDRENEAFFGQGTRLTVV.

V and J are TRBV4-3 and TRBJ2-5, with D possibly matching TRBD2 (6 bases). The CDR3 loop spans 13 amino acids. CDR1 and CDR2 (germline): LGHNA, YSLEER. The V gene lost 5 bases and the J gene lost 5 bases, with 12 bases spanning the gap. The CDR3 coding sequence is TGCGCCAGCAGCAACCGACTAGACGAGACCCAGTACTTC. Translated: CASSNRLDETQYF.

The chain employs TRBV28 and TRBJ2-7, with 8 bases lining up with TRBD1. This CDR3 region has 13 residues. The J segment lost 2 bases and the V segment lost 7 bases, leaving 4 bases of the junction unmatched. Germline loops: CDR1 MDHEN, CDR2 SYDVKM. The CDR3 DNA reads TGTGCCAGCACGTCAGGGGGCGCCTACGAGCAGTACTTC. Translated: CASTSGGAYEQYF.

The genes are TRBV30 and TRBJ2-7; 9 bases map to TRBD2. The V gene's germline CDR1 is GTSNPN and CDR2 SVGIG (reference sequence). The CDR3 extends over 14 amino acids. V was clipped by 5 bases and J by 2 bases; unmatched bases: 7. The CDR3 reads CAWGLARQAYEQYF. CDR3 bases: TGTGCCTGGGGACTAGCGCGTCAGGCCTACGAGCAGTACTTC.

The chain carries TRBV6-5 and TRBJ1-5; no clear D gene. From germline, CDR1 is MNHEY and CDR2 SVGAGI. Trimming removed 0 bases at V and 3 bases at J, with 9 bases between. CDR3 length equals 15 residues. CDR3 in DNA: TGTGCCAGCAGTTACTCGGGCAGTTCCAATCAGCCCCAGCATTTT. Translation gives CASSYSGSSNQPQHF.

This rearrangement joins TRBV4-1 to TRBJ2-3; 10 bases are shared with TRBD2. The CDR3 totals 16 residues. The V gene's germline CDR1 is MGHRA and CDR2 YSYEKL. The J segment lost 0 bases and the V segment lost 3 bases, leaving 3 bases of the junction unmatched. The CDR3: CASSQRGLASTDTQYF. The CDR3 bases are TGCGCCAGCAGCCAGAGGGGACTAGCGAGCACAGATACGCAGTATTTT.

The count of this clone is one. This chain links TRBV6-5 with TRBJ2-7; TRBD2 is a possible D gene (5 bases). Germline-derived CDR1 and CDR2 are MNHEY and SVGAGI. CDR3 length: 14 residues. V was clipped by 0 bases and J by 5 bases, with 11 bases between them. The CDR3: CASSYSRVYNEQYF. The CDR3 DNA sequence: TGTGCCAGCAGTTACTCGAGGGTATATAACGAGCAGTACTTC.

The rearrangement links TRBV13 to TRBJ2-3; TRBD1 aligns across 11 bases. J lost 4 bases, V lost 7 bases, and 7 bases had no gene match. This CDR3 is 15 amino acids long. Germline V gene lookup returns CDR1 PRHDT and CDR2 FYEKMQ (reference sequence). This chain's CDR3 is CASTVTGQGADTQYF. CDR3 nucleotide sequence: TGTGCCAGCACCGTAACGGGACAGGGGGCAGATACGCAGTATTTT.

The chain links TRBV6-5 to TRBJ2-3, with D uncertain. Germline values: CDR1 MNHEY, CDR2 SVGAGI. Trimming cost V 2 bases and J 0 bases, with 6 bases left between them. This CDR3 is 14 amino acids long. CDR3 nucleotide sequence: TGTGCCAGCAGTTACACGGACAGCACAGATACGCAGTATTTT. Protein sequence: CASSYTDSTDTQYF.

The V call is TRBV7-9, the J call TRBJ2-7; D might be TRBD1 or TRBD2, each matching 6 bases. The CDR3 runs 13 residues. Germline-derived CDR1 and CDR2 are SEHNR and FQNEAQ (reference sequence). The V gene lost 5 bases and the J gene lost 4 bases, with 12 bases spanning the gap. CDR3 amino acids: CASSTQGGYEQYF. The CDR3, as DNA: TGTGCCAGCAGCACACAAGGGGGGTACGAGCAGTACTTC.

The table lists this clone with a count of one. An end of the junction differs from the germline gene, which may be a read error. The CDR3 reads CASREGREDQPQHF. CDR3 bases: TGTGCCAGCAGAGAAGGGAGGGAGGATCAGCCCCAGCATTTT. V is TRBV6-1 and J is TRBJ1-5; D is ambiguous. The CDR3 is made up of 14 amino acids. CDR1 is MNHNS, CDR2 SASEGT, per germline.

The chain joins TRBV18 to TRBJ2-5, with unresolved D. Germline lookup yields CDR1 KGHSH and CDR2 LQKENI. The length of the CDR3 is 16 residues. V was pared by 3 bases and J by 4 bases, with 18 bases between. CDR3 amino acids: CASSPLSTRLGETQYF. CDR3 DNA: TGTGCCAGCTCACCTCTGTCCACCCGCTTGGGAGAGACCCAGTACTTC.

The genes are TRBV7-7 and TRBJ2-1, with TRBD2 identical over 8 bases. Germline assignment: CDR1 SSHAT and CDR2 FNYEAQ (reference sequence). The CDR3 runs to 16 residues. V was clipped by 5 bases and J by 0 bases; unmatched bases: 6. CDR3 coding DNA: TGTGCCAGCAGCGGCAGCGGGGGCAGCTCCTACAATGAGCAGTTCTTC. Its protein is CASSGSGGSSYNEQFF.

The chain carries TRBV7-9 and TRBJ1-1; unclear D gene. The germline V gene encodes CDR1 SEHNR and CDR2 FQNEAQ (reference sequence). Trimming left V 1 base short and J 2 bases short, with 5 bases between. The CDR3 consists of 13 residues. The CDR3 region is CASSLVVNTEAFF. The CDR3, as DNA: TGTGCCAGCAGCTTAGTTGTCAACACTGAAGCTTTCTTT.

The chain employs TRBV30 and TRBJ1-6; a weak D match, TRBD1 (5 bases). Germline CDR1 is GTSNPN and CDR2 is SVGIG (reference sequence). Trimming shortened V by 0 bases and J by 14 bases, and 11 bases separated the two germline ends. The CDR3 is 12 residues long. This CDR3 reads CAWSVGARALHF. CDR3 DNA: TGTGCCTGGAGTGTAGGAGCCAGGGCCCTCCACTTT.